A selection of T cell receptor beta chains follows, all from one sample in a study of Ad26.COV2.S vaccination and SARS-CoV-2 variants. Data came from immunoSEQ multiplex PCR; TCRdb stores just in-frame clones and leaves some out. The top ten clones hold nearly 3% of a sample with about 260,000 clones, roughly 89% of them seen once. Source: peripheral blood, taken in a trial of Ad26.COV2.S vaccine versus placebo. Receptors were obtained from a person between 18 and 65 years old who received the Ad26.COV2.S COVID-19 vaccine or a placebo. Each CDR3 is given without its conserved first and last residue. The order of the fields is V gene, J gene, CDR3 protein.

TRBV24-1	TRBJ1-1	ATSESQNTEAF
TRBV6-5	TRBJ1-3	ASRKTASSGNTIY
TRBV7-2	TRBJ1-5	ASSFDTYQPQH
TRBV9	TRBJ2-1	ASSRGLADSYNEQF
TRBV12-3/TRBV12-4	TRBJ1-2	ASSSRANYGYT
TRBV11-2	TRBJ1-1	ASSLRVGQGKAF
TRBV5-8	TRBJ1-6	ASSLTTASSYNSPLH
TRBV4-2	TRBJ2-5	ASSQDLGPRGQETQY
TRBV7-3	TRBJ2-1	ASSSGGGRTYNEQF
TRBV29-1	TRBJ2-2	SVEPSTGELF
TRBV2	TRBJ1-3	ASSGQGGSGNTIY
TRBV6-5	TRBJ1-6	ASSYGGVVYNSPLH
TRBV6-5	TRBJ2-1	ASSYSPLSPHNEQF
TRBV3-1/TRBV3-2	TRBJ2-2	ASSQVLAGEIGELF
TRBV7-9	TRBJ1-6	ASSSLPEGSPLH
TRBV3-1/TRBV3-2	TRBJ1-2	ASSQASDYGYT
TRBV4-3	TRBJ2-1	ASSQGWRGPNNEQF
TRBV5-4	TRBJ1-2	ASSLGQLYGYT
TRBV3-1/TRBV3-2	TRBJ1-1	ASTLTGVANTEAF
TRBV14	TRBJ1-1	ASSRFEDINTEAF
TRBV2	TRBJ2-7	ASLDGDSSYEQY
TRBV19	TRBJ1-2	ASSMIQSGYT
TRBV15	TRBJ2-1	ATSRVGAINEQF
TRBV10-3	TRBJ2-3	AISGKGLAGGITDTQY
TRBV19	TRBJ1-1	ASSRLGGTEAF
TRBV27	TRBJ1-5	ASSPGAVGNQPQH
TRBV27	TRBJ2-1	ASSLGGYEQF
TRBV6-6	TRBJ1-5	ASSYLDSNQPQH
TRBV4-1	TRBJ2-2	ASRLSYRERIGELF
TRBV27	TRBJ2-3	ASSTPSSWLAGEVGTDTQY
TRBV7-9	TRBJ2-1	ASSLVAGGYNEQF
TRBV6-5	TRBJ2-1	ASTSGEYNEQF
TRBV12-3/TRBV12-4	TRBJ2-7	ASRTGTLVV
TRBV21-1	TRBJ2-3	ASSKARGSTDTQY
TRBV4-2	TRBJ2-5	ASSQERVTQETQY
TRBV11-2	TRBJ2-7	ASSLDARGQALLRN
TRBV6-4	TRBJ2-3	ASSGPLPSGGAGADTQY
TRBV3-1/TRBV3-2	TRBJ2-1	ASSPRGAGGPRNEQF
TRBV7-9	TRBJ1-6	ASSLGGANSPLH
TRBV10-3	TRBJ2-1	AISERLASGDRQEQF
TRBV29-1	TRBJ1-1	SVESAQGSTEAF
TRBV4-2	TRBJ1-5	ASSPLTQGLNDQPQH
TRBV5-1	TRBJ2-6	ASSLVKGSGANVLT
TRBV11-1	TRBJ1-2	ASSLTGEGNGYT
TRBV11-2	TRBJ1-2	ASSLGSYGYT
TRBV13	TRBJ1-6	ASSLGGTGYNSPLH
TRBV9	TRBJ1-1	ASSPLQVGRKGNTEAF
TRBV10-3	TRBJ2-3	AISPGLAATDTQY
TRBV6-5	TRBJ1-2	ASTGGGTYGYT
TRBV29-1	TRBJ2-2	SVWKNTGELF
TRBV6-6	TRBJ2-2	ASSKDSTNTGELF
TRBV7-9	TRBJ1-3	ASRHAGHSGNTIY
TRBV6-2/TRBV6-3	TRBJ2-1	ASSQGHYYNEQF
TRBV5-1	TRBJ2-7	ASSLAIQGTYEQY
TRBV5-6	TRBJ1-2	ASSPTGFYGYT
TRBV5-1	TRBJ2-3	ASSLASTDTQY
TRBV27	TRBJ2-6	ASSYGTGSSGANVLT
TRBV19	TRBJ2-7	ASSEGPSYEQY